The 24 T cell receptor beta chains presented below share a single source sample, sequenced in a study of identical twins. Using its own MiXCR run on the 5' RACE reads, TCRdb lists one record per CDR3 protein. The repertoire has 300,000 to 400,000 distinct CDR3 sequences, more than 9% of them found once; the top ten carry roughly 7%. This sample also appeared in a second study, on yellow fever vaccine responses in identical twins.

Sequenced sample: CD8+ T cells sorted from blood. The receptor source for this set is a woman between 18 and 29 years old in good health.

This clonotype was found many times. The CDR3 coding sequence is TGCGCCAGCAGCCCGATGTGGGCCACGGATTCACCCCTCCACTTT. Residues: CASSPMWATDSPLHF. The chain combines TRBV4-1 with TRBJ1-6; D unclear. Trimming removed 4 bases from V and 8 bases from J, with 15 bases in between. The CDR3 totals 15 residues. CDR1 and CDR2 from the germline V gene are MGHRA and YSYEKL.

The V gene is TRBV20-1, the J gene TRBJ1-4; weak D call: TRBD1 (5 bases). The germline V gene encodes CDR1 DFQATT and CDR2 SNEGSKA (reference sequence). V was cut by 0 bases and J by 7 bases, with 15 bases left in between. This CDR3 is built from 15 residues. This chain's CDR3 is CSARDGRERGEKLFF. CDR3 nucleotides: TGCAGTGCTAGAGATGGACGGGAAAGGGGTGAAAAACTGTTTTTT.

This clonotype was picked up many times. This chain joins TRBV5-4 and TRBJ1-5; D is ambiguous. The CDR3 loop spans 13 amino acids. Trimming removed 0 bases at V and 5 bases at J, with 6 bases between. Germline CDR1 is SGHNT and CDR2 is YYREEE (reference sequence). The CDR3 bases are TGTGCCAGCAGCTTGGCCACCGATCAGCCCCAGCATTTT. This sequence encodes CASSLATDQPQHF.

V usage is TRBV7-6 and J usage is TRBJ2-3; D may be TRBD2 (6 bases). This CDR3 is built from 14 residues. Per the germline V gene, CDR1 is SGHVS and CDR2 is FNYEAQ. V lost 4 bases, J lost 1 base, and 9 bases lay in between. The CDR3 region is CASSWGGGTDTQYF. The CDR3 bases are TGTGCCAGCAGCTGGGGAGGTGGCACAGATACGCAGTATTTT.

This chain joins TRBV5-1 and TRBJ1-1, with 9 positions matching TRBD1. V dropped 1 base and J dropped 4; count of bases not matched to a gene: 8. Per the germline V gene, CDR1 is SGHRS and CDR2 is YFSETQ. CDR3 size: 16 residues. CDR3 DNA sequence: TGCGCCAGCAGCTTGACGACAGGGGGAGGAGGCACTGAAGCTTTCTTT. Its translation: CASSLTTGGGGTEAFF.

The chain has TRBV2 and TRBJ1-6; 7 nucleotides align to TRBD1. Germline CDR1 is SNHLY and CDR2 is FYNNEI. J was trimmed by 8 bases and V by 6 bases; bases with no gene match: 10. CDR3 length: 15 amino acids. CDR3: CASSGLQGLDSPLHF. DNA of the CDR3: TGTGCCAGCAGCGGATTACAGGGGCTAGATTCACCCCTCCACTTT.

The V and J genes are TRBV15 and TRBJ2-5; 7 nucleotides agree with TRBD1. CDR1 and CDR2 from the germline V gene are LNHNV and YYDKDF (reference sequence). With V trimmed by 4 bases and J by 4 bases, 6 bases remained unmatched. The CDR3 has 14 amino acids. The DNA of the CDR3 is TGTGCCACCAGCATAGACAGGGAGAGAGAGACCCAGTACTTC. Translation: CATSIDRERETQYF.

Here the CDR3 reads CASSLQGLDTQYF. The CDR3 nucleotides are TGTGCCAGCAGTTTGCAGGGTTTAGATACGCAGTATTTT. The V call is TRBV28, the J call TRBJ2-3; TRBD1 might be the D (5 bases). This CDR3 is built from 13 residues. CDR1 MDHEN and CDR2 SYDVKM come from the germline V gene. V lost 3 bases, J lost 5 bases, and 9 bases lay in between.

J is TRBJ2-2 and V is TRBV9; TRBD2 is a possible D gene (5 bases). CDR3 length equals 15 residues. Per germline, CDR1 SGDLS and CDR2 YYNGEE. The V and J ends lost 6 bases and 6 bases respectively, with 18 bases between them. DNA of the CDR3: TGTGCCAGCACCCACCCCTCTAGCTCTTCCGGGGAGCTGTTTTTT. It encodes CASTHPSSSSGELFF.

This clonotype was recorded only once. The genes are TRBV7-6 and TRBJ2-6, with 11 nucleotides matching TRBD1. The V and J ends lost 4 bases and 2 bases, in that order; junction bases with no gene match: 10. This CDR3 comprises 19 residues. CDR1 and CDR2 (germline): SGHVS, FNYEAQ. CDR3 protein: CASSSRAGDRGTGANVLTF. Here the CDR3 DNA reads TGTGCCAGCAGCTCCAGGGCCGGGGACAGGGGGACTGGGGCCAACGTCCTGACTTTC.

This clonotype was detected ten times or more. This chain connects TRBV28 to TRBJ2-7; D not certain. In germline, CDR1 is MDHEN, CDR2 SYDVKM. Trimming took off 9 bases at V and 4 bases at J, with 16 bases between the two ends. The CDR3 is made up of 13 amino acids. CDR3 in DNA: TGTGCCAGTCATGCCAGCGCAGGATACGAGCAGTACTTC. It yields the protein CASHASAGYEQYF.

The CDR3 nucleotides read TGTGCCAGCAGTTACGGCGGGCTCGGGGAGCTGTTTTTT. Translating it yields CASSYGGLGELFF. This chain uses TRBV6-2 or TRBV6-3 with TRBJ2-2, with D possibly matching TRBD2 (5 bases). Germline V gene sequence: CDR1 MNHEY, CDR2 SVGEGT. The CDR3 runs to 13 residues. Trimming left V 2 bases short and J 7 bases short, with 8 bases between.

The V gene is TRBV7-9, the J gene TRBJ2-7; 7 nucleotides align to TRBD1. CDR1 SEHNR and CDR2 FQNEAQ come from the germline V gene (reference sequence). J gave up 2 bases and V 4 bases, and 8 bases lay outside the gene matches. The CDR3 has 15 residues. CDR3 residues: CASSSTTGLAYEQYV. The CDR3 bases are TGTGCCAGCAGCTCAACGACAGGGCTCGCCTACGAGCAGTACGTC.

This clonotype has ten or more counts. This chain uses TRBV5-1 with TRBJ2-5, with a possible D match to TRBD2 (5 bases). Deletions cut 0 bases from V and 2 bases from J, with 14 bases between. The CDR3 runs 16 residues. Looked up from germline, CDR1 is SGHRS and CDR2 is YFSETQ. CDR3 sequence: CASSLASWTGQETQYF. CDR3 bases: TGCGCCAGCAGCTTGGCCTCCTGGACGGGACAAGAGACCCAGTACTTC. The full variable domain, with the rest looked up from reference TRBV5-1 and TRBJ2-5, is KAGVTQTPRYLIKTRGQQVTLSCSPISGHRSVSWYQQTPGQGLQFLFEYFSETQRNKGNFPGRFSGRQFSNSRSEMNVSTLELGDSALYLCASSLASWTGQETQYFGPGTRLLVL.

This clonotype was detected only a few times. The chain combines TRBV28 with TRBJ2-4; D uncertain. Germline V lookup: CDR1 MDHEN, CDR2 SYDVKM. V shed 2 bases and J shed 6 bases, with 5 bases lying between them. The CDR3 consists of 12 residues. The DNA of the CDR3 is TGTGCCAGCAGTTTAACCATAAACATTCAGTACTTC. This gives the protein CASSLTINIQYF.

This clonotype has just a few counts. The genes are TRBV5-6 and TRBJ1-1; maybe TRBD1 (6 bases). Germline V gene data show CDR1 as SGHDT and CDR2 as YYEEEE. CDR3 length: 12 amino acids. V lost 4 bases to trimming and J lost 4 bases, with 8 bases between them. In DNA form, the CDR3 reads TGTGCCAGCAGCCAGGGGCCCACTGAAGCTTTCTTT. It translates to CASSQGPTEAFF. Full variable domain (rest looked up from reference TRBV5-6 and TRBJ1-1): DAGVTQSPTHLIKTRGQQVTLRCSPKSGHDTVSWYQQALGQGPQFIFQYYEEEERQRGNFPDRFSGHQFPNYSSELNVNALLLGDSALYLCASSQGPTEAFFGQGTRLTVV.

This clonotype occurred a few times. CDR3: CSGEEGTGELFF. CDR3 bases: TGCAGCGGGGAGGAGGGTACCGGGGAGCTGTTTTTT. This sequence joins TRBV29-1 and TRBJ2-2; D perhaps matches TRBD2 (6 bases). This CDR3 region has 12 residues. V was cut by 7 bases and J by 5 bases, with 11 bases left in between. Germline assignment: CDR1 SQVTM and CDR2 ANQGSEA.

J is TRBJ2-3 and V is TRBV7-9, with D tentatively TRBD1 or TRBD2 (5 bases each). This CDR3 contains 12 residues. Germline lookup yields CDR1 SEHNR and CDR2 FQNEAQ (reference sequence). In DNA form, the CDR3 reads TGTGCGAGCGCAGTGGGGGCAGATACGCAGTATTTT. This encodes CASAVGADTQYF. The variable domain in full, with the rest retrieved from reference TRBV7-9 and TRBJ2-3, is DTGVSQNPRHKITKRGQNVTFRCDPISEHNRLYWYRQTLGQGPEFLTYFQNEAQLEKSRLLSDRFSAERPKGSFSTLEIQRTEQGDSAMYLCASAVGADTQYFGPGTRLTVL.

This clonotype has more than one count but fewer than ten. The chain uses TRBV7-9 and TRBJ2-1; D may be TRBD1 (5 bases). Trimming removed 4 bases at V and 2 bases at J, with 12 bases between. Germline-derived CDR1 and CDR2 are SEHNR and FQNEAQ (reference sequence). The CDR3 contains 15 residues. The CDR3 nucleotides read TGTGCCAGCAGCTCACCCCAGGGAACCTACAATGAGCAGTTCTTC. This translates into CASSSPQGTYNEQFF. Looking up the rest from reference TRBV7-9 and TRBJ2-1 gives the full variable domain: DTGVSQNPRHKITKRGQNVTFRCDPISEHNRLYWYRQTLGQGPEFLTYFQNEAQLEKSRLLSDRFSAERPKGSFSTLEIQRTEQGDSAMYLCASSSPQGTYNEQFFGPGTRLTVL.

J is TRBJ2-1 and V is TRBV20-1, with D tentatively TRBD1 or TRBD2 (6 bases each). This CDR3 region has 18 residues. Trimming took 1 base from V and 3 from J, leaving 22 bases between them. Germline V gene sequence: CDR1 DFQATT, CDR2 SNEGSKA (reference sequence). CDR3 in amino acids: CSARGRRPRGANYNEQFF. The CDR3 DNA reads as TGCAGTGCTAGAGGTCGGCGTCCGAGGGGGGCGAACTACAATGAGCAGTTCTTC.

This clonotype was seen ten or more times. This chain connects TRBV4-1 to TRBJ2-1; 9 bases line up with TRBD1. J gave up 7 bases and V 4 bases, and 5 bases lay outside the gene matches. CDR1 is MGHRA, CDR2 YSYEKL, per germline. The CDR3 is made up of 14 amino acids. The CDR3 DNA reads TGCGCCAGCAGCCCCGGGACAGGGAGGAATGAGCAGTTCTTC. This sequence encodes CASSPGTGRNEQFF.

This clonotype was observed a few times. The V call is TRBV14, the J call TRBJ2-7; D gene uncertain. Germline values: CDR1 SGHDN, CDR2 FVKESK. The CDR3 consists of 13 residues. V was cut by 1 base and J by 5 bases, with 9 bases left in between. CDR3 amino acids: CASSQAQLDEQYF. The CDR3 coding sequence is TGTGCCAGCAGCCAAGCCCAACTTGACGAGCAGTACTTC.

This clonotype came up a few times. The chain is built from TRBV6-1 and TRBJ2-1; the D gene is possibly TRBD1 (6 bases). This CDR3 region has 14 residues. The V gene lost 7 bases and the J gene lost 4 bases, with 14 bases spanning the gap. CDR1 and CDR2 (germline): MNHNS, SASEGT. CDR3 residues: CASTTTGHYNEQFF. In DNA form, the CDR3 reads TGTGCCAGCACCACGACAGGCCATTACAATGAGCAGTTCTTC.

This chain connects TRBV24-1 to TRBJ2-3; D may match TRBD1 or TRBD2 (7 bases each). Germline CDR1 and CDR2: KGHDR and SFDVKD. V was clipped by 9 bases and J by 0 bases, with 12 bases between them. There are 14 residues in the CDR3. The CDR3 reads CATCQGGSTDTQYF. The CDR3 bases are TGTGCCACCTGTCAGGGGGGGAGCACAGATACGCAGTATTTT.